Following are 21 T cell receptor beta chains from one sample sequenced in a study of blood T cell repertoires in COVID-19. Assay used: immunoSEQ multiplex PCR; TCRdb lists only in-frame clones, some missing. The repertoire holds roughly 100,000 clones, with 87% as singletons. Sequenced: peripheral blood. These receptors all come from a human donor in a cohort sampled during active COVID-19.

The chain has TRBV11-1 and TRBJ2-5; 12 bases are a match to TRBD1. The V and J ends lost 3 bases and 5 bases, in that order; junction bases with no gene match: 4. The V gene's germline CDR1 is SGHAT and CDR2 FQDESV (reference sequence). The CDR3 sequence is 15 residues long. The CDR3 bases are TGTGCCAGCAGCTTTGGGACAGGGGGCGGCGAGACCCAGTACTTC. Its protein product is CASSFGTGGGETQYF.

This clone was seen more than once but under ten times. This chain joins TRBV5-6 and TRBJ2-7, with TRBD2 as a possible D gene (8 bases). V lost 4 bases and J 2 bases, leaving 16 bases between the germline ends. Looked up from germline, CDR1 is SGHDT and CDR2 is YYEEEE. The CDR3 totals 15 residues. The CDR3: CASSREGQPAYEQYF. The CDR3 DNA sequence: TGTGCCAGCAGCCGGGAGGGACAGCCCGCCTACGAGCAGTACTTC.

The genes are TRBV7-2 and TRBJ1-6, with 7 nucleotides matching TRBD1. Trimming removed 2 bases from V and 7 bases from J; junction bases left unmatched: 8. The CDR3 is 16 amino acids. Germline V gene data show CDR1 as SGHTA and CDR2 as FQGNSA. As DNA, the CDR3 is TGTGCCAGCAGCTTATTGGCAGGGGGAAAAAATTCACCCCTCCACTTT. Translation: CASSLLAGGKNSPLHF. The full variable domain, with the rest looked up from reference TRBV7-2 and TRBJ1-6, is GAGVSQSPSNKVTEKGKDVELRCDPISGHTALYWYRQSLGQGLEFLIYFQGNSAPDKSGLPSDRFSAERTGGSVSTLTIQRTQQEDSAVYLCASSLLAGGKNSPLHFGNGTRLTVT.

The sample holds one count of this clone. The CDR3 nucleotides read TGCAGCGTTGAAGATCAATCACTAGCGGGGGCGGTAGATACGCAGTATTTT. Amino acid sequence: CSVEDQSLAGAVDTQYF. V and J are TRBV29-1 and TRBJ2-3; TRBD2 matches 11 bases. Germline trimming cut 0 bases from V and 5 bases from J; bases unmatched to any gene: 10. Germline values: CDR1 SQVTM, CDR2 ANQGSEA. This CDR3 contains 17 residues.

This sequence joins TRBV6-5 and TRBJ1-2; D possibly corresponds to TRBD1 (6 bases). The V end was cut by 8 bases, the J end by 0 bases, with 13 bases between. From germline, CDR1 is MNHEY and CDR2 SVGAGI. This CDR3 is 14 amino acids long. The CDR3 is CASGPGGPNYGYTF. The CDR3 nucleotides are TGTGCCAGCGGGCCTGGGGGCCCTAACTATGGCTACACCTTC.

V is TRBV28 and J is TRBJ1-3; D possibly corresponds to TRBD1 (5 bases). Germline V lookup: CDR1 MDHEN, CDR2 SYDVKM. Trimming pared 3 bases from V and 7 bases from J, leaving 13 bases between. This CDR3 region has 14 residues. CDR3 sequence reads: CASSFLARVNTIYF. In nucleotides, the CDR3 is TGTGCCAGCAGTTTCCTGGCCAGGGTGAACACCATATATTTT.

The J gene is TRBJ1-1, the V gene TRBV29-1, with a weak D call TRBD1 (5 bases). The V gene lost 2 bases and the J gene lost 0 bases, with 10 bases spanning the gap. Germline CDR1 reads SQVTM; CDR2 reads ANQGSEA. This CDR3 has 14 residues. The CDR3 nucleotides are TGCAGCGTTGAACCGGACAACTTGAACACTGAAGCTTTCTTT. Protein sequence: CSVEPDNLNTEAFF.

This chain uses TRBV19 with TRBJ2-1; 8 nucleotides line up with TRBD2. The CDR3 contains 15 residues. In germline, CDR1 is LNHDA, CDR2 SQIVND (reference sequence). J lost 8 bases, V lost 6 bases, and 12 bases had no gene match. The CDR3: CASRSPSGSTDEQFF. CDR3 in DNA: TGTGCCAGTAGATCCCCCAGCGGGAGTACCGATGAGCAGTTCTTC.

The chain links TRBV2 to TRBJ1-1, with unresolved D. Per the germline V gene, CDR1 is SNHLY and CDR2 is FYNNEI. The V and J ends lost 0 bases and 0 bases respectively, with 11 bases between them. This CDR3 comprises 16 residues. The DNA for the CDR3 is TGTGCCAGCAGTGAAGCGCGGCTCGCCTTGAACACTGAAGCTTTCTTT. Protein sequence: CASSEARLALNTEAFF. Looking up the rest from reference TRBV2 and TRBJ1-1 gives the full variable domain: EPEVTQTPSHQVTQMGQEVILRCVPISNHLYFYWYRQILGQKVEFLVSFYNNEISEKSEIFDDQFSVERPDGSNFTLKIRSTKLEDSAMYFCASSEARLALNTEAFFGQGTRLTVV.

The chain employs TRBV2 and TRBJ2-1; 11 bases align to TRBD1. The CDR3 is made up of 17 amino acids. Germline loops: CDR1 SNHLY, CDR2 FYNNEI. The V segment lost 7 bases and the J segment 0 bases; nucleotides outside the gene matches: 8. This CDR3 reads CASMSGTGGVSYNEQFF. The CDR3 coding sequence is TGTGCCAGCATGTCCGGGACAGGGGGGGTCTCCTACAATGAGCAGTTCTTC.

The rearrangement links TRBV27 to TRBJ2-5; no firm D call. Per the germline V gene, CDR1 is MNHEY and CDR2 is SMNVEV (reference sequence). There are 14 residues in the CDR3. The ends were cut back, 4 bases at V and 0 bases at J, with 9 bases in the middle. The CDR3 bases are TGTGCCAGCAGTTCCCGCCGGGACCAAGAGACCCAGTACTTC. This gives the protein CASSSRRDQETQYF.

The rearrangement links TRBV10-2 to TRBJ1-6; maybe TRBD1 (6 bases). V was shortened by 7 bases and J by 0 bases, with 19 bases between the two germline ends. This CDR3 contains 18 residues. Germline assignment: CDR1 WSHSY and CDR2 SAAADI. CDR3 sequence reads: CASKWGGETSSYNSPLHF. As DNA, the CDR3 is TGCGCCAGCAAGTGGGGGGGCGAGACGAGCTCCTATAATTCACCCCTCCACTTT.

This clone has more than one count but fewer than ten. This chain uses TRBV27 with TRBJ2-5; D not resolved. The CDR3 is 12 amino acids. V lost 0 bases and J lost 5, with 4 bases in between. Germline CDR1 MNHEY, CDR2 SMNVEV (reference sequence). CDR3 region: CASSLSGETQYF. DNA of the CDR3: TGTGCCAGCAGTTTATCCGGGGAGACCCAGTACTTC.

V and J are TRBV18 and TRBJ2-1; TRBD2 agrees at 8 bases. V trimming: 4 bases; J trimming: 5 bases; junction bases outside the gene matches: 13. This CDR3 has 17 residues. Germline CDR1 KGHSH, CDR2 LQKENI. The chain's CDR3 is CASSQLMPGLGDNEQFF. In nucleotides, the CDR3 is TGTGCCAGCTCACAGTTGATGCCGGGACTAGGAGACAATGAGCAGTTCTTC.

The rearrangement uses TRBV24-1 and TRBJ1-2, with 9 bases fitting TRBD1. The CDR3 is made up of 14 amino acids. Per the germline V gene, CDR1 is KGHDR and CDR2 is SFDVKD. Trimming at V came to 3 bases and at J to 5 bases, leaving 3 bases not matched to a gene. The CDR3 DNA follows: TGTGCCACCAGTGATGGGACAGGGTTATATGGCTACACCTTC. It specifies CATSDGTGLYGYTF.

V is TRBV7-8 and J is TRBJ1-2; TRBD1 might be the D (5 bases). The germline V and J ends were trimmed by 4 bases and 2 bases, with 14 bases remaining between them. This CDR3 comprises 15 residues. Germline CDR1 reads SGHVS; CDR2 reads FQNEAQ. The CDR3 region has the DNA TGTGCCAGCAGCTCATTCACCCGGGGGAACTATGGCTACACCTTC. Its translation is CASSSFTRGNYGYTF.

This clone was picked up one time. The V call is TRBV11-2, the J call TRBJ2-7, with a tentative D call TRBD2 (5 bases). V was shortened by 2 bases and J by 4 bases, with 12 bases between the two germline ends. Germline CDR1 reads SGHAT; CDR2 reads FQNNGV. The CDR3 length is 14 residues. The CDR3 protein is CASSLNNRGYEQYF. CDR3 in DNA: TGTGCCAGCAGCTTAAACAATCGGGGTTACGAGCAGTACTTC.

The chain combines TRBV15 with TRBJ2-7; 10 nucleotides line up with TRBD1. Germline V gene sequence: CDR1 LNHNV, CDR2 YYDKDF (reference sequence). After removal of 1 base from V and 3 bases from J, the junction contained 3 bases not matched to a gene. The CDR3 spans 15 residues. The CDR3 is CATSRAWTGGYEQYF. The CDR3, as DNA: TGTGCCACCAGCAGAGCCTGGACAGGGGGCTACGAGCAGTACTTC.

This sequence joins TRBV4-1 and TRBJ1-2; 7 bases line up with TRBD1. CDR3 length equals 18 residues. The germline V gene has CDR1 MGHRA and CDR2 YSYEKL. V shed 0 bases and J 1 base; nucleotides not matched to a gene: 11. CDR3 amino acids: CASSQDLGRTGHNYGYTF. The CDR3 DNA reads as TGCGCCAGCAGCCAAGATTTGGGGAGGACAGGTCATAACTATGGCTACACCTTC.

This clone has only one observation. The chain carries TRBV5-1 and TRBJ1-1; perhaps TRBD1 as D (5 bases). CDR1 and CDR2 (germline): SGHRS, YFSETQ. The CDR3 length is 11 residues. V dropped 4 bases and J dropped 7 bases, with 8 bases sitting between them. CDR3 residues: CASSTGVEAFF. CDR3 coding DNA: TGCGCCAGCAGCACGGGGGTTGAAGCTTTCTTT.

The chain uses TRBV15 and TRBJ2-2; 10 positions match TRBD2. J was trimmed by 4 bases and V by 0 bases; bases with no gene match: 2. CDR1 LNHNV and CDR2 YYDKDF come from the germline V gene (reference sequence). The CDR3 loop spans 16 amino acids. The CDR3 is CATSRDSGRFTGELFF. The CDR3 DNA reads as TGTGCCACCAGCAGAGATAGCGGGAGGTTCACCGGGGAGCTGTTTTTT. Full variable domain (rest looked up from reference TRBV15 and TRBJ2-2): DAMVIQNPRYQVTQFGKPVTLSCSQTLNHNVMYWYQQKSSQAPKLLFHYYDKDFNNEADTPDNFQSRRPNTSFCFLDIRSPGLGDTAMYLCATSRDSGRFTGELFFGEGSRLTVL.